Given below is one T cell receptor (beta chain) in context. Its antigen is not identified. These data originate in a study of brain T cells in children with intractable seizures. Findings of the study overall: Only CDR3 sequence similarity suggested viral specificity, without known HCMV serostatus. Clones missing pre-surgery may reflect undersampling of that blood sample.

Surgery cases with the highest brain T cell transcript signatures were chosen for sequencing. Patients received at least one anti-epileptic drug before surgery. Sequencing was performed with immunoSEQ multiplex PCR; in TCRdb, only in-frame clones are kept and a portion is missing. The sample contains more than 40,000 clones, 75% to 95% of which appear only once. Between the trimmed V and J ends, which lost 7 bases and 7 bases, there was a span of 23 bases. CDR1 and CDR2 (germline): SGHRS, YFSETQ. The CDR3 has 15 residues. This chain connects TRBV5-1 to TRBJ1-2, with TRBD1 as a possible D gene (6 bases). The receptor comes from a girl aged 2-10 years with tuberous sclerosis and intractable seizures. Here the sequenced sample was peripheral blood, taken at surgery. CDR3 DNA sequence: TGCGCCAGCCGCCCATTGTCGGGGGGCTTAGGTGGCTACACCTTC. The encoded protein is CASRPLSGGLGGYTF.